This TCR beta chain emerged from a study of T cells in Graves' hyperthyroidism and ophthalmopathy (dated by TCRdb to the late 2010s). Context from the whole study: Peripheral blood samples were taken at the time of initial diagnosis, prior to any treatment. In addition, the study compared T-cell repertoires in thyroid tissue and in blood from six Graves' hyperthyroidism patients. Prospective prediction of ophthalmopathy was tested in an independent validation cohort consisting of fewer than 20 hyperthyroidism patients and around 16 patients who later progressed to ophthalmopathy. TCR V-J signatures able to tell the groups apart were searched for in a discovery cohort of around 95 patients, of whom roughly 42 had Graves' ophthalmopathy and more than 55 had stable Graves' hyperthyroidism. For training and testing, the 100 or so patients in the discovery cohort were randomly divided in a 7:3 ratio. The paper reports TCR Vbeta CDR3 sequencing of some 140 peripheral blood samples: approximately 43 ophthalmopathy, under 80 hyperthyroidism and some 17 progressor patients. Once sampling was done, hyperthyroidism patients were given methimazole at a starting dose of 30 mg daily, whereas ophthalmopathy patients were given high-dose intravenous methylprednisolone. Paper-wide results and their limitations: No statistical method was used to fix the sample size in advance, and group allocation was not hidden from the investigators. Most expanded thyroid clonotypes (frequency above 0.001) were also detected in blood, suggesting blood repertoires may reflect thyroid immune responses. Ophthalmopathy was separated from stable hyperthyroidism by a 13 V-J signature model, with approximately 85% sensitivity and just over 81% specificity obtained in cross-validation and 80%/75% obtained in testing. In validation, the model predicted progression to ophthalmopathy a median of 6.5 months before onset, with roughly 70% sensitivity and 72.22% specificity.

TCR beta CDR3 regions were amplified from RNA transcripts. The first round of RT-PCR for the TCR CDR3 was performed with the HTBI primer set and the Qiagen OneStep RT-PCR kit. Libraries were constructed in a second round of multiplex PCR, after which size selection and purification were carried out. Sequencing of the libraries was done on an Illumina HiSeq2000 using paired-end 100 bp reads. The authors' analysis ran thus. SOAPnuke was used to process the raw data, with reads discarded if the reads contained adapters or uncalled bases, had a mean Phred below 15, or lacked an exact constant-primer or identifier match. High-quality paired reads were merged using COPE v1.2.5, and each unique nucleotide sequence was defined as a clonotype. Clonotypes were aligned to IMGT TRBV, TRBD and TRBJ reference segments using MiTCR v1.1. The analysis was restricted to V-J combinations with a frequency above 0.0001, which together covered 99.2% of the repertoires. A TCS score was defined as the ratio between F50 (clonal expansion) and ExV (chaos), using BLOSUM62-based TCRdist between CDR3 peptides within each V-J. Welch's t-statistics and random forest reduced fewer than 550 V-J features to around 14, which were used in a naive Bayes classifier (R e1071). The public reads were reprocessed in TCRdb via fastp at Q25 and MiXCR, keeping in-frame beta chains. Rows with one shared CDR3 protein collapse into an entry with the most common genes and DNA. What appears here as the V and J calls and clone size reflects TCRdb's work, not the paper's. This sample is represented by fewer than 500,000 distinct CDR3 sequences; roughly 15% of them were singletons. The top ten hold approximately 13% of the sample.

In its sample, this clonotype was seen many times. This receptor's antigen is unknown. Base qualities are not provided; no much larger clone lies one nucleotide away. In the ophthalmopathy patients, disease was moderately to severely active, with a Clinical Activity Score of 3 or more, a NOSPECS grade of 4 or more, and a duration of less than 3 months. Exclusion was applied to patients with uncontrolled infections, other autoimmune diseases, pregnancy or lactation. Diagnoses were established on the basis of clinical symptoms, serum thyroxine and TRAb, thyroid ultrasound, and orbital computed tomography. PBMCs were separated from over 9 ml of fresh peripheral blood using Ficoll-Paque density gradient centrifugation. Total RNA was extracted using Trizol reagent, and RNA quality was assessed on an Agilent 2100 Bioanalyzer. CDR1 and CDR2, per the germline V gene, are MNHNS and SASEGT. Its CDR3 holds 16 amino acids, cysteine through phenylalanine. Left in the record is the CDR3 DNA by itself, 48 bases read in frame from the first base. Trimming at the junction amounts to 2 bases on V and 3 bases on J, and the germline ends lie 14 bases apart.

The clonotype comes from a man aged 18-30 years with Graves' ophthalmopathy. The rearranged chain carries TRBV6-1 and TRBJ1-5; the D gene assignment is ambiguous. The sample comprised blood. The DNA sequence reads TGTGCCAGCAGTGAATTCCTGACGGGAGCCAATCAGCCCCAGCATTTT. Translated, it gives CASSEFLTGANQPQHF.